This TCR beta chain was recorded in a study of shared clonotypes between healthy human individuals. Losses at the gene ends were 1 base for V and 7 bases for J; bases not matched to a gene: 13. The germline gives CDR1 SEHNR, CDR2 FQNEAQ (reference sequence). The CDR3 spans 19 residues. Naivety among CD8 cells was defined by CD45RO negativity and positive CCR7 selection, thereby excluding terminally differentiated effector memory CD45RA+ cells. Assay runs were performed at deep level. Sequencing was performed with immunoSEQ multiplex PCR; in TCRdb, only in-frame clones are kept and a portion is missing. In the table there are fewer than 1 million clones, roughly 96% of which are singletons.

The chain carries TRBV7-9 and TRBJ2-1; the match to TRBD2 covers 13 bases. The sequence derives from a man aged 25-45 years in good health. Sequencing was done on a sample of naive CD8+ T cells sorted from blood. The CDR3 sequence: CASSLEGLEGLAGLNEQFF. In DNA form, the CDR3 reads TGTGCCAGCAGCTTAGAGGGCCTAGAGGGACTAGCGGGGTTAAATGAGCAGTTCTTC.